Listed below are T cell receptor beta chains from one sample, sequenced in a study of blood T cell repertoires in COVID-19. Profiling relied on immunoSEQ multiplex PCR, and the TCRdb table lists in-frame clones only, not all of them. Of some 360,000 clones listed, more than 70% were seen once; the top ten hold just over 1%. Specimen: PBMCs or T cells enriched from blood (not recorded which). The receptors here all came from a woman younger than 45 who had been exposed to COVID-19. Both conserved end residues are part of each CDR3. The order of the fields is CDR3 length, V gene, clone size, CDR3 protein. Rows may omit the clone size; those that give it use once, few, many or a size class.

>15|TRBV5-8|-
CASSLAPGYPQPQHF
>16|TRBV29-1|-
CSVEDPSGREAGELFF
>16|TRBV28|-
CASRGRGMVSSGEQYF
>14|TRBV2|-
CASGHGNPNEKLFF
>14|TRBV3-1/TRBV3-2|-
CASSRRLGNTEAFF
>14|TRBV9|few
CASSLQWSSEKLFF
>14|TRBV6-5|-
CASSATEVGTEAFF
>14|TRBV6-5|-
CASSPRDTRLDYTF
>14|TRBV6-5|-
CASITASGTGLFNF
>15|TRBV11-3|-
CASSSRQGPFYEQYF
>16|TRBV18|-
CASSLWVRDYQETQYF
>14|TRBV2|-
CASRFSSGVNEQFF
>15|TRBV10-2|-
CASSTDRGDTGELFF
>15|TRBV7-8|-
CASSSPGQGFYEQYF
>13|TRBV12-3/TRBV12-4|-
CASSRGSNQPQHF
>14|TRBV5-1|once
CASSFRGSGNEQYF
>13|TRBV7-9|-
CASSGSHNEKLFF
>15|TRBV18|-
CASSPGREGSGEQYF
>14|TRBV7-3|-
CASSPLAGDNEQFF
>17|TRBV5-1|-
CASSTEVLAGVGDEQFF
>14|TRBV6-1|-
CASSELAGEGEQYF
>15|TRBV6-1|many
CASSEGPGTNYGYTF
>14|TRBV5-1|-
CASSEAGGQETQYF
>21|TRBV7-6|-
CASSLAVKGQGAFPFTYEQYF
>18|TRBV28|-
CASTSRGGRARNTGELFF
>15|TRBV10-2|-
CASRKDRRPQETQYF